Sequencing of this T cell receptor beta chain was carried out in a study of cytomegalovirus exposure and HLA in healthy donors. As for the study in general: Of all 400 or so donors who were genotyped, under 90% belonged to the Caucasian-associated ancestry cluster. Notes on the study in general: Only CMV serostatus was available as immune exposure information. Productive status was seen about 87% or about 30% of the time for most TCR beta V segments in an earlier analysis.

The PCR was carried out with 60 Vbeta primers and 13 Jbeta primers. Sequenced by immunoSEQ multiplex PCR; TCRdb stores in-frame clones only, minus some. Of roughly 90,000 clones detected, 70% to 90% appear once; the ten largest clones hold about 2.5%. Germline-derived CDR1 and CDR2 are SEHNR and FQNEAQ (reference sequence). Trimming pared 5 bases from V and 1 base from J, leaving 14 bases between. The CDR3 extends over 15 amino acids. As regards this clone: As yet, its antigen is unknown.

J is TRBJ1-1 and V is TRBV7-9, with TRBD1 as a possible D gene (6 bases). The specimen sequenced was PBMCs. The TCR comes from a young man in good health and CMV-seronegative. The CDR3 reads CASSQSAGANTEAFF. CDR3 nucleotide sequence: TGTGCCAGCAGCCAGAGCGCAGGGGCGAACACTGAAGCTTTCTTT.